These 5 T cell receptor beta chains came from one sample sequenced in a study of T cells in Graves' hyperthyroidism and ophthalmopathy. RNA transcripts were the template for amplifying TCR beta CDR3 regions. First-round RT-PCR targeting the TCR CDR3 was performed with the HTBI primer set. One entry per CDR3 protein results from TCRdb running MiXCR on the multiplex PCR reads. Here the sample spans about 96,000 distinct CDR3 sequences, roughly half being singletons. The specimen was blood. All receptors come from a woman aged 40 to 50 with Graves' hyperthyroidism.

As to this clonotype: This may come from a read error, since a much larger clone is one base off. The chain recombines TRBV11-2 with TRBJ1-2; D is unresolved. The CDR3 consists of 13 residues. CDR1 and CDR2 (germline): SGHAT, FQNNGV. The CDR3 DNA reads TGTGCCAGCTTTTCCTCCGGTGACTATGGCTGCACCTTC. This encodes CASFSSGDYGCTF.

The chain carries TRBV29-1 and TRBJ1-5; D gene uncertain. Trimming removed 3 bases at V and 11 bases at J, with 17 bases between. This CDR3 is built from 13 residues. Germline V gene sequence: CDR1 SQVTM, CDR2 ANQGSEA. The CDR3: CSVERLAIETQHF. The CDR3 nucleotides are TGCAGCGTTGAGAGGCTAGCCATAGAGACCCAGCATTTT. Variable domain in full (rest from reference TRBV29-1 and TRBJ1-5): SAVISQKPSRDICQRGTSLTIQCQVDSQVTMMFWYRQQPGQSLTLIATANQGSEATYESGFVIDKFPISRPNLTFSTLTVSNMSPEDSSIYLCSVERLAIETQHFGDGTRLSIL.

This clonotype was detected only once. J is TRBJ1-5 and V is TRBV9; tentative D call: TRBD1 (5 bases). V was pared by 2 bases and J by 5 bases, with 14 bases between. Germline values: CDR1 SGDLS, CDR2 YYNGEE. This CDR3 spans 15 amino acids. CDR3 nucleotides: TGTGCCAGCAGCGTGAGGTCGGGAGGGGATCAGCCCCAGCATTTT. Its protein is CASSVRSGGDQPQHF.

Concerning this clonotype itself: Given a much more abundant clone one base away, this may be a read error. The chain uses TRBV7-2 and TRBJ2-5, with D perhaps TRBD2 (6 bases). V lost 6 bases and J 5 bases, leaving 16 bases between the germline ends. Germline-derived CDR1 and CDR2 are SGHTA and FQGNSA. This CDR3 is 14 amino acids long. The CDR3 sequence: CASSYGGTSETQYF. CDR3 coding DNA: TGTGCCAGCAGTTACGGAGGGACGTCGGAGACCCAGTACTTC.

This clonotype was recorded many times. The rearrangement links TRBV7-2 to TRBJ1-2; 7 bases line up with TRBD1. CDR3 length equals 14 residues. CDR1 SGHTA and CDR2 FQGNSA come from the germline V gene. The ends lost 5 bases at V and 4 bases at J; junction bases unmatched: 7. The DNA for the CDR3 is TGTGCCAGCAGCCCCAACAGGGGAGGCTATGGCTACACCTTC. Residues: CASSPNRGGYGYTF.